These T cell receptor beta chains were read from a single sample in a study of T cells in tuberculosis. Data came from immunoSEQ multiplex PCR; TCRdb stores just in-frame clones and leaves some out. Seen here are about 30,000 clones, roughly 89% observed once, and the top ten hold roughly 6.1%. Sequencing input: PBMCs. These receptors were collected from a donor aged 10-29 years with latent tuberculosis or without tuberculosis infection. CDR3s leave out the opening cysteine and the closing phenylalanine or tryptophan. A D gene is named only where the DNA matches it firmly. The size entry is marked missing in some rows and otherwise reads once, few, many or a size class.

v_call: TRBV5-4
cdr3_length: 13
clone_size: .
d_call: .
cdr3_aa: ASSLKARPTDTQY

v_call: TRBV9
cdr3_length: 10
clone_size: .
d_call: .
cdr3_aa: ASSVDRETQY

v_call: TRBV18
cdr3_length: 12
clone_size: .
d_call: .
cdr3_aa: ASSPPAPGNTIY

v_call: TRBV11-2
cdr3_length: 9
clone_size: .
d_call: .
cdr3_aa: ASSSVETQY

v_call: TRBV2
cdr3_length: 10
clone_size: .
d_call: .
cdr3_aa: ASGTANYGYT

v_call: TRBV28
cdr3_length: 14
clone_size: .
d_call: TRBD2
cdr3_aa: ASSLLLAGAQETQY

v_call: TRBV7-9
cdr3_length: 11
clone_size: few
d_call: TRBD1
cdr3_aa: ASSRQGDTEAF

v_call: TRBV7-2
cdr3_length: 13
clone_size: once
d_call: .
cdr3_aa: ASSLGAGRGSPLH

v_call: TRBV7-2
cdr3_length: 10
clone_size: .
d_call: .
cdr3_aa: ASSPLVGTQY

v_call: TRBV28
cdr3_length: 15
clone_size: .
d_call: TRBD2
cdr3_aa: ASSLTGPGTRADTQY

v_call: TRBV7-9
cdr3_length: 15
clone_size: .
d_call: .
cdr3_aa: ASSLASAGNNQETQY

v_call: TRBV11-2
cdr3_length: 14
clone_size: .
d_call: .
cdr3_aa: ASRTLQGRRSTGYT

v_call: TRBV20-1
cdr3_length: 9
clone_size: once
d_call: .
cdr3_aa: SARLVNEQY

v_call: TRBV28
cdr3_length: 13
clone_size: .
d_call: TRBD2
cdr3_aa: ASSKGLADTDTQY

v_call: TRBV2
cdr3_length: 11
clone_size: .
d_call: .
cdr3_aa: ATRGEGLSPLH

v_call: TRBV5-1
cdr3_length: 12
clone_size: .
d_call: .
cdr3_aa: ASGVTGSNEKLF

v_call: TRBV18
cdr3_length: 15
clone_size: .
d_call: .
cdr3_aa: ASSPLLVRESYNEQF

v_call: TRBV5-4
cdr3_length: 11
clone_size: .
d_call: .
cdr3_aa: ASSLAGEKKQY

v_call: TRBV5-6
cdr3_length: 13
clone_size: .
d_call: TRBD1
cdr3_aa: ASSLQGSGANVLT

v_call: TRBV18
cdr3_length: 14
clone_size: .
d_call: TRBD1
cdr3_aa: ASSPKTGTGPNTIY